Listed here are 18 T cell receptor beta chains from one sample, sequenced in a study of T cell responses to AZD1222 COVID-19 vaccine. Profiling relied on immunoSEQ multiplex PCR, and the TCRdb table lists in-frame clones only, not all of them. Among around 71,000 clones listed, roughly 80% were seen once. The sample was peripheral blood, taken on day 0 of AZD1222 vaccination. These receptors originate from an adult in good health.

V is TRBV30 and J is TRBJ1-5; 11 nucleotides match TRBD1. V shed 3 bases, J shed 1 base, and the junction held 11 bases outside the gene matches. The germline V gene encodes CDR1 GTSNPN and CDR2 SVGIG (reference sequence). The CDR3 loop spans 18 amino acids. The chain's CDR3 is CAWSNSRTGGMSNQPQHF. The CDR3 DNA reads as TGTGCCTGGAGCAACAGCCGGACAGGGGGCATGAGCAATCAGCCCCAGCATTTT.

This sequence joins TRBV4-1 and TRBJ2-3, with 8 bases identical to TRBD2. The CDR3 extends over 18 amino acids. The germline gives CDR1 MGHRA, CDR2 YSYEKL. V was clipped by 1 base and J by 0 bases; unmatched bases: 9. As DNA, the CDR3 is TGCGCCAGCAGCCAAGGGTGGGCTAGCGGGTCAAGCACAGATACGCAGTATTTT. It translates to CASSQGWASGSSTDTQYF.

V gene TRBV6-1 combines with J gene TRBJ2-7; D perhaps matches TRBD1 (6 bases). Trimming cost V 6 bases and J 7 bases, with 22 bases left between them. CDR1 is MNHNS, CDR2 SASEGT, per germline. The CDR3 is 15 residues long. As DNA, the CDR3 is TGTGCCAGCAGCTACGCGACCGTACAGGGTTGGGAGCAGTACTTC. Translation: CASSYATVQGWEQYF.

In this sample, this clone turned up a few times. CDR3 bases: TGTGCCAGCAGTGATTTATTTTCAGGGGATAATTCACCCCTCCACTTT. Protein product: CASSDLFSGDNSPLHF. The genes are TRBV2 and TRBJ1-6; the D gene is possibly TRBD1 (6 bases). The CDR3 contains 16 residues. V lost 3 bases and J lost 5, with 14 bases in between. Germline-derived CDR1 and CDR2 are SNHLY and FYNNEI.

This chain uses TRBV9 with TRBJ2-4; a weak D match, TRBD1 (5 bases). This CDR3 comprises 16 residues. CDR1 SGDLS and CDR2 YYNGEE come from the germline V gene. Trimming cost V 3 bases and J 2 bases, with 15 bases left between them. The CDR3 region is CASSADPQGTKNIQYF. CDR3 sequence (DNA): TGTGCCAGCAGCGCCGACCCCCAGGGAACCAAAAACATTCAGTACTTC. Combining the CDR3 with reference TRBV9 and TRBJ2-4 gives the whole variable domain DSGVTQTPKHLITATGQRVTLRCSPRSGDLSVYWYQQSLDQGLQFLIQYYNGEERAKGNILERFSAQQFPDLHSELNLSSLELGDSALYFCASSADPQGTKNIQYFGAGTRLSVL.

The V and J genes are TRBV5-6 and TRBJ2-1; a weak D match, TRBD2 (5 bases). Germline values: CDR1 SGHDT, CDR2 YYEEEE. V lost 6 bases and J 0 bases, leaving 13 bases between the germline ends. The CDR3 extends over 15 amino acids. The CDR3 DNA reads as TGTGCCAGCACCCTCCGGGGTCGCTCCTACAATGAGCAGTTCTTC. Translated: CASTLRGRSYNEQFF.

The rearrangement joins TRBV23-1 to TRBJ1-4; D not certain. TRBV23-1 has ORF status, its function being uncertain. V lost 8 bases, J lost 0 bases, and 7 bases lay in between. This CDR3 has 13 amino acids. The CDR3 nucleotides are TGCGCCAGCGTGACCCCAACTAATGAAAAACTGTTTTTT. Translated: CASVTPTNEKLFF.

This clone was picked up one time. The V call is TRBV30, the J call TRBJ1-2; 9 bases match TRBD1. Trimming at V came to 4 bases and at J to 6 bases, leaving 3 bases not matched to a gene. The germline gives CDR1 GTSNPN, CDR2 SVGIG (reference sequence). CDR3 length: 12 residues. The CDR3 DNA reads as TGTGCCTGGATTGACAGGGGGGATGGCTACACCTTC. Its protein product is CAWIDRGDGYTF.

The chain is built from TRBV6-5 and TRBJ1-1, with D unresolved. The CDR3 extends over 13 amino acids. V gave up 0 bases and J gave up 0 bases, with 2 bases separating them. CDR1 and CDR2 (germline): MNHEY, SVGAGI. The CDR3 region has the DNA TGTGCCAGCAGTTACTCGGTGAACACTGAAGCTTTCTTT. Amino acid sequence: CASSYSVNTEAFF.

The rearrangement links TRBV7-2 to TRBJ2-5, with D tentatively TRBD2 (5 bases). CDR1 and CDR2 (germline): SGHTA, FQGNSA. The CDR3 length is 19 residues. Trimming left V 1 base short and J 0 bases short, with 21 bases between. CDR3 sequence: CASSLVPMEAPTYQETQYF. The CDR3, as DNA: TGTGCCAGCAGCTTAGTACCTATGGAGGCCCCCACCTACCAAGAGACCCAGTACTTC.

As DNA, the CDR3 is TGCGCCAGCAGTGAGTCGCGGGGGCGCGGGAGCAATCAGCCCCAGCATTTT. Translation gives CASSESRGRGSNQPQHF. This chain joins TRBV10-2 and TRBJ1-5; maybe TRBD1 (6 bases). V was clipped by 0 bases and J by 1 base, with 13 bases between them. The CDR3 extends over 17 amino acids. Germline-derived CDR1 and CDR2 are WSHSY and SAAADI.

The J gene is TRBJ2-3, the V gene TRBV18; TRBD1 agrees at 7 bases. Per the germline V gene, CDR1 is KGHSH and CDR2 is LQKENI. This CDR3 contains 14 residues. The V segment lost 4 bases and the J segment 1 base; nucleotides outside the gene matches: 2. The CDR3 DNA reads as TGTGCCAGCTCACTTGGACAGGGCACAGATACGCAGTATTTT. This codes for CASSLGQGTDTQYF.

This rearrangement joins TRBV5-1 to TRBJ1-5; TRBD1 is a possible D gene (5 bases). Trimming took 0 bases from V and 2 from J, leaving 12 bases between them. Germline V gives CDR1 SGHRS, CDR2 YFSETQ. The CDR3 spans 16 residues. CDR3 sequence (DNA): TGCGCCAGCAGCTTGGCTCCAACAGGAGGCAATCAGCCCCAGCATTTT. Its protein is CASSLAPTGGNQPQHF.

V usage is TRBV15 and J usage is TRBJ2-1, with 8 bases identical to TRBD2. This CDR3 has 15 amino acids. In germline, CDR1 is LNHNV, CDR2 YYDKDF (reference sequence). J lost 5 bases, V lost 4 bases, and 7 bases had no gene match. CDR3: CATSNPGTRDNEQFF. The CDR3 DNA reads TGTGCCACCAGCAATCCCGGGACTAGAGACAATGAGCAGTTCTTC.

The chain uses TRBV19 and TRBJ1-1; 10 nucleotides line up with TRBD1. Germline loops: CDR1 LNHDA, CDR2 SQIVND (reference sequence). V shed 7 bases, J shed 6 bases, and the junction held 8 bases outside the gene matches. The CDR3 extends over 14 amino acids. CDR3 sequence reads: CASIPVGTGAEAFF. DNA for the CDR3: TGTGCCAGTATCCCTGTTGGGACAGGGGCTGAAGCTTTCTTT.

This clone was picked up a small number of times. This rearrangement joins TRBV30 to TRBJ2-1, with TRBD2 matching over 15 bases. This CDR3 is built from 17 residues. CDR1 is GTSNPN and CDR2 is SVGIG in the germline V gene (reference sequence). After removal of 5 bases from V and 3 bases from J, the junction contained 8 bases not matched to a gene. The CDR3 DNA sequence: TGTGCCTGGCGGACTAGCGGGGGGGTAGATCGCTACAATGAGCAGTTCTTC. Translated: CAWRTSGGVDRYNEQFF.

This clone appeared a few times. CDR3 bases: TGTGCCAGCACCCGTAGGGGGACAGTTCCCTACGAGCAGTACTTC. This codes for CASTRRGTVPYEQYF. The rearrangement links TRBV7-2 to TRBJ2-7; TRBD1 matches at 7 bases. The CDR3 contains 15 residues. Germline CDR1 SGHTA, CDR2 FQGNSA. V was clipped by 7 bases and J by 2 bases; unmatched bases: 11.

This chain uses TRBV5-6 with TRBJ1-1; 8 bases are shared with TRBD1. This CDR3 has 14 amino acids. Germline loops: CDR1 SGHDT, CDR2 YYEEEE. The V segment lost 3 bases and the J segment 3 bases; nucleotides outside the gene matches: 4. The CDR3 DNA follows: TGTGCCAGCAGCTACGGACAGGGCGACACTGAAGCTTTCTTT. This encodes CASSYGQGDTEAFF.